The entry that follows covers one T cell receptor (beta chain) sequence. The sample originates from a study of blood T cell repertoires in COVID-19. In the original analysis: Estimates of nucleated cell counts were drawn from the amplification of reference gene primers. Some clones are missing from TCRdb's copy, which holds only in-frame ones; the method was immunoSEQ multiplex PCR. The V and J calls and the clone size are those of that table, but D and trimming were determined from the DNA. The sample includes roughly 180,000 clones, roughly 77% seen only once; the top ten take roughly 12%. CDR3 length: 17 amino acids. V dropped 5 bases and J dropped 2; count of bases not matched to a gene: 10. The germline V gene has CDR1 KGHDR and CDR2 SFDVKD.

The receptor's source is a woman aged 80 or older with COVID-19, enrolled during active disease. Sequenced: peripheral blood. The V gene is TRBV24-1, the J gene TRBJ2-2; TRBD2 agrees at 7 bases. Here the CDR3 DNA reads TGTGCCACCAGTGTCGGGTTCGGGGGGATTAACACCGGGGAGCTGTTTTTT. This translates into CATSVGFGGINTGELFF.